This entry lists 5 T cell receptor beta chains sequenced from one sample in a study of control samples from healthy donors and cancer patients. The assay was immunoSEQ multiplex PCR, and TCRdb's table has in-frame clones only and misses some. This sample has 100,000 to 150,000 clones, with roughly 86% found just once. Material for sequencing was PBMCs. Receptors originate from a man in his forties or fifties with head and neck cancer.

V and J are TRBV28 and TRBJ2-1, with 13 bases aligning to TRBD2. Germline-derived CDR1 and CDR2 are MDHEN and SYDVKM. This CDR3 comprises 18 residues. Germline trimming cut 2 bases from V and 1 base from J; bases unmatched to any gene: 5. The CDR3 here is CASSLGLAGEGSYNEQFF. The CDR3 region has the DNA TGTGCCAGCAGTTTAGGACTAGCGGGAGAGGGATCCTACAATGAGCAGTTCTTC.

The chain is built from TRBV28 and TRBJ2-3; TRBD2 matches at 7 bases. This CDR3 spans 17 amino acids. The germline CDR1 and CDR2 sequences are MDHEN and SYDVKM. V shed 7 bases and J 5 bases; nucleotides not matched to a gene: 18. CDR3 coding DNA: TGTGCCAGCATAGGGGCGGGAGTAGGCAAGGAGGAAGATACGCAGTATTTT. It yields the protein CASIGAGVGKEEDTQYF.

This sequence joins TRBV25-1 and TRBJ1-1; possible D gene TRBD1, 5 bases. Germline V gene sequence: CDR1 MGHDK, CDR2 SYGVNS. Trimming stripped 1 base from V and 3 bases from J, with 12 bases between. This CDR3 spans 15 amino acids. The CDR3 bases are TGTGCCAGCAGTGAATTGTGGGGGACTCACACTGAAGCTTTCTTT. This translates into CASSELWGTHTEAFF. The variable domain in full, with the rest retrieved from reference TRBV25-1 and TRBJ1-1, is EADIYQTPRYLVIGTGKKITLECSQTMGHDKMYWYQQDPGMELHLIHYSYGVNSTEKGDLSSESTVSRIRTEHFPLTLESARPSHTSQYLCASSELWGTHTEAFFGQGTRLTVV.

This chain uses TRBV6-6 with TRBJ1-1; 9 nucleotides align to TRBD1. Germline loops: CDR1 MNHNY, CDR2 SVGAGI (reference sequence). The CDR3 runs 12 residues. The V and J ends lost 5 bases and 14 bases, in that order; junction bases with no gene match: 9. Here the CDR3 DNA reads TGTGCCAGCAGTCCCGGGACAGGGAAAGTCTTCTTT. Amino acid sequence: CASSPGTGKVFF.

This chain connects TRBV29-1 to TRBJ2-1; tentatively, D is TRBD1 (5 bases). CDR1 SQVTM and CDR2 ANQGSEA come from the germline V gene. The CDR3 runs to 13 residues. V lost 2 bases and J 13 bases, leaving 18 bases between the germline ends. The CDR3 reads CSVELRTLNYQFF. The CDR3 nucleotides read TGCAGCGTTGAACTCCGGACACTTAATTATCAGTTCTTC.